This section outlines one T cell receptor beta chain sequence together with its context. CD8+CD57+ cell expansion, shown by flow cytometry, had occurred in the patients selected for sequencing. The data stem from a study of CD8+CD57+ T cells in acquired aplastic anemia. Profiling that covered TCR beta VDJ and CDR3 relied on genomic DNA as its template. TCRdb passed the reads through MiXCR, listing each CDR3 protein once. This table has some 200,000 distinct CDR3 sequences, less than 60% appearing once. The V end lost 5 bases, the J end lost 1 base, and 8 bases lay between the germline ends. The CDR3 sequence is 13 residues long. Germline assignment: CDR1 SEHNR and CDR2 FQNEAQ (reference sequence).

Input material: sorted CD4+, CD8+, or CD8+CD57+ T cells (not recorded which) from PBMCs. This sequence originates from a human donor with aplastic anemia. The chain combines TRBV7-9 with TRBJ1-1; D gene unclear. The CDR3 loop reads CASSITRNTEAFF. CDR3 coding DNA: TGTGCCAGCAGCATCACCAGGAACACTGAAGCTTTCTTT.